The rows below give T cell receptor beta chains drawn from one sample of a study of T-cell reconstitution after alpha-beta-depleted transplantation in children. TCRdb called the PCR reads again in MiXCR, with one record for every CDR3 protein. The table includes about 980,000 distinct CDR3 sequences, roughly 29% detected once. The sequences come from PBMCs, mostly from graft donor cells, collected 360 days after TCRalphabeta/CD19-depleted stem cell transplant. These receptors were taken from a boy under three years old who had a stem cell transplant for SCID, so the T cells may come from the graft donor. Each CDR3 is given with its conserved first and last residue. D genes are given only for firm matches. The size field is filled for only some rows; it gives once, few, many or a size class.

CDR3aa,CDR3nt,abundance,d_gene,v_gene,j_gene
CASSSRGQGVGQPQHF,TGTGCCAGCAGTTCCCGGGGACAGGGTGTAGGGCAGCCCCAGCATTTT,NA,TRBD1,TRBV12-3/TRBV12-4,TRBJ1-5
CASSLNRGRTPGANVLTF,TGTGCCAGCAGTTTAAATCGTGGCCGGACCCCTGGGGCCAACGTCCTGACTTTC,few,NA,TRBV12-3/TRBV12-4,TRBJ2-6
CASSSSGAVSSYNEQFF,TGCGCCAGCAGCTCCTCTGGGGCCGTGAGCTCCTACAATGAGCAGTTCTTC,many,NA,TRBV5-1,TRBJ2-1
CATRTRGDTEAFF,TGTGCCACCAGGACACGAGGGGACACTGAAGCTTTCTTT,once,NA,TRBV24-1,TRBJ1-1
CASSLFPRGNGETQYF,TGTGCCAGCAGCTTATTCCCGAGGGGTAATGGAGAGACCCAGTACTTC,NA,NA,TRBV7-6,TRBJ2-5
CSVGEGLKIYGYTF,TGCAGCGTTGGGGAAGGCCTCAAGATATATGGCTACACCTTC,NA,NA,TRBV29-1,TRBJ1-2
CSVPGQGNYGYTF,TGCAGCGTTCCGGGACAGGGGAACTATGGCTACACCTTC,NA,TRBD1,TRBV29-1,TRBJ1-2
CASSVSAGDGENTIYF,TGCGCCAGCAGCGTAAGCGCAGGGGATGGTGAAAACACCATATATTTT,few,NA,TRBV5-1,TRBJ1-3
CASSHPIAGVENEQFF,TGTGCCAGCAGCCACCCGATAGCGGGGGTGGAGAATGAGCAGTTCTTC,NA,TRBD2,TRBV4-2,TRBJ2-1
CAISEGTGANTGELFF,TGTGCCATCAGTGAGGGGACAGGGGCCAACACCGGGGAGCTGTTTTTT,NA,TRBD1,TRBV10-3,TRBJ2-2
CASSGPLSCGGGPYEQYF,TGCGCCAGCAGCGGACCCCTTTCGTGCGGGGGGGGACCCTACGAGCAGTACTTC,NA,TRBD2,TRBV5-1,TRBJ2-7
CASSLPPGIEYF,TGTGCCAGCAGTTTACCTCCCGGGATAGAGTACTTC,NA,NA,TRBV28,TRBJ2-7
CASRLRQGIYEQYF,TGCGCCAGCAGACTAAGACAGGGAATCTACGAGCAGTACTTC,NA,TRBD1,TRBV5-1,TRBJ2-7
CATSDLLARTDNEQFF,TGTGCCACCAGTGATTTGTTGGCTCGAACGGACAATGAGCAGTTCTTC,NA,NA,TRBV24-1,TRBJ2-1
CASSPTSETGSGHEQYF,TGTGCCAGCAGCCCGACATCCGAGACAGGGAGCGGCCACGAGCAGTACTTC,few,TRBD1,TRBV7-6,TRBJ2-7
CATSSKGSYYGYTF,TGTGCCACCAGCAGTAAAGGCAGCTACTATGGCTACACCTTC,few,NA,TRBV15,TRBJ1-2
CASSRAGGPSNEQFF,TGTGCCAGCAGTAGAGCGGGGGGGCCTAGCAATGAGCAGTTCTTC,few,TRBD2,TRBV12-3/TRBV12-4,TRBJ2-1
CASSFSRVSEQFF,TGTGCCAGCAGCTTTTCCAGGGTGTCGGAGCAGTTCTTC,NA,NA,TRBV7-3,TRBJ2-1
CASSVVSTSYEQYF,TGTGCCAGCAGCGTAGTGAGTACCTCCTACGAGCAGTACTTC,NA,NA,TRBV9,TRBJ2-7
CASSEARGPTGELFF,TGTGCCAGCAGTGAAGCCAGGGGGCCCACCGGGGAGCTGTTTTTT,few,TRBD1,TRBV2,TRBJ2-2
CSASVPGIDYEQYF,TGCAGTGCTAGTGTCCCAGGGATCGACTACGAGCAGTACTTC,few,NA,TRBV20-1,TRBJ2-7
CASSLGGTGIDHEQYF,TGCGCCAGCAGCTTGGGCGGGACAGGGATCGATCACGAGCAGTACTTC,NA,TRBD1,TRBV5-1,TRBJ2-7
CASSLPLDTQYF,TGCGCCAGCAGCTTGCCCCTAGATACGCAGTATTTT,many,NA,TRBV5-1,TRBJ2-3
CASSLASGHYEQYF,TGTGCCAGCAGCTTAGCGTCGGGGCACTACGAGCAGTACTTC,NA,NA,TRBV7-8,TRBJ2-7
CSASSLRQGFTGELFF,TGCAGTGCTAGTTCCCTACGGCAGGGGTTCACCGGGGAGCTGTTTTTT,few,NA,TRBV20-1,TRBJ2-2
CASSPPTRANYGYTF,TGTGCCAGCAGTCCCCCCACCCGAGCTAACTATGGCTACACCTTC,many,NA,TRBV28,TRBJ1-2
CASSDSGGEKTQYF,TGTGCCAGCTCCGATAGCGGGGGAGAAAAGACCCAGTACTTC,NA,TRBD2,TRBV18,TRBJ2-5
CASSLVRTTGELFF,TGTGCCAGCAGTTTAGTACGGACCACCGGGGAGCTGTTTTTT,once,NA,TRBV12-3/TRBV12-4,TRBJ2-2
CASSETGRFF,TGCGCCAGCAGTGAAACAGGGCGATTCTTC,many,NA,TRBV10-2,TRBJ2-1
CASAPERPGAQYF,TGCGCCAGCGCACCGGAGCGGCCTGGGGCCCAGTACTTC,few,NA,TRBV4-1,TRBJ2-5
CASKGGKETQYF,TGTGCCAGCAAGGGCGGGAAGGAGACCCAGTACTTC,few,NA,TRBV4-2,TRBJ2-5
CSLSVPRWPWTGELFF,TGCAGCCTCAGTGTGCCCCGATGGCCGTGGACCGGGGAGCTGTTTTTT,few,NA,TRBV29-1,TRBJ2-2
CATLRFYEQYF,TGTGCCACCCTTCGTTTTTACGAGCAGTACTTC,NA,NA,TRBV28,TRBJ2-7
CASSTDGRGKAFF,TGTGCCAGTAGTACGGACGGCCGCGGGAAAGCTTTCTTT,NA,NA,TRBV19,TRBJ1-1
CASRSGGYNEQFF,TGTGCCAGCAGGAGCGGGGGGTACAATGAGCAGTTCTTC,few,TRBD2,TRBV12-3/TRBV12-4,TRBJ2-1
CASSQGQGLPYEQYF,TGCGCCAGCAGCCAAGGCCAGGGCCTCCCTTACGAGCAGTACTTC,NA,NA,TRBV4-1,TRBJ2-7
CASSFREGPGNTIYF,TGTGCCAGCAGTTTCAGAGAAGGGCCTGGAAACACCATATATTTT,few,NA,TRBV12-3/TRBV12-4,TRBJ1-3
CSVRPPDRLYGYTF,TGCAGCGTTCGGCCACCGGACAGGCTATATGGCTACACCTTC,NA,TRBD1,TRBV29-1,TRBJ1-2
CASSSPMGEQYF,TGTGCCAGCAGTTCCCCAATGGGCGAGCAGTACTTC,few,NA,TRBV6-2/TRBV6-3,TRBJ2-7
CASSVAGSGVGTDTQYF,TGTGCCAGCAGCGTAGCGGGTAGCGGGGTAGGCACAGATACGCAGTATTTT,NA,TRBD2,TRBV9,TRBJ2-3
CGTGSYNEQFF,TGCGGGACAGGGTCCTACAATGAGCAGTTCTTC,NA,TRBD1,TRBV30,TRBJ2-1
CSASRGDRWQETQYF,TGCAGTGCTAGTCGGGGCGATCGGTGGCAAGAGACCCAGTACTTC,NA,NA,TRBV20-1,TRBJ2-5
CSASPGNLGTEAFF,TGCAGTGCTAGTCCGGGGAATCTGGGCACTGAAGCTTTCTTT,NA,NA,TRBV20-1,TRBJ1-1
CASSSYERTAYEQYF,TGTGCCAGCAGCTCATATGAGCGGACTGCCTACGAGCAGTACTTC,once,NA,TRBV7-9,TRBJ2-7
CASRATQAPANYGYTF,TGTGCCAGCAGGGCCACACAGGCCCCAGCTAACTATGGCTACACCTTC,NA,NA,TRBV2,TRBJ1-2
CASSSGGMEAFF,TGTGCCAGCAGTTCAGGGGGCATGGAAGCTTTCTTT,many,TRBD1,TRBV27,TRBJ1-1
CASSLHPRYEQYF,TGCGCCAGCAGCTTGCACCCACGCTACGAGCAGTACTTC,few,NA,TRBV5-1,TRBJ2-7
CASSLEHTGELFF,TGTGCCAGCAGCTTAGAACATACCGGGGAGCTGTTTTTT,many,NA,TRBV7-2,TRBJ2-2
CAIRLNTEAFF,TGTGCCATCAGATTGAACACTGAAGCTTTCTTT,few,NA,TRBV10-3,TRBJ1-1
CASSPTQGDTDTQYF,TGTGCCAGCTCACCAACACAAGGGGACACAGATACGCAGTATTTT,few,NA,TRBV18,TRBJ2-3
CASSLGLVVSEQYF,TGTGCCAGCAGTTTGGGGCTGGTGGTCTCCGAGCAGTACTTC,few,NA,TRBV12-3/TRBV12-4,TRBJ2-7
CASAPASGGGQETQYF,TGTGCCAGCGCACCGGCCTCAGGGGGCGGCCAAGAGACCCAGTACTTC,NA,TRBD1,TRBV12-3/TRBV12-4,TRBJ2-5
CSALSMGADTQYF,TGCAGTGCTTTGTCGATGGGGGCAGATACGCAGTATTTT,few,NA,TRBV20-1,TRBJ2-3
CASSSPGQETQYF,TGTGCCAGCAGCTCCCCGGGGCAGGAGACCCAGTACTTC,many,NA,TRBV11-3,TRBJ2-5
CSAATSGGTGELFF,TGCAGTGCTGCCACTAGCGGGGGGACCGGGGAGCTGTTTTTT,NA,TRBD2,TRBV20-1,TRBJ2-2
CASRSRLAGSSRYNEQFF,TGTGCCAGCAGGAGCAGACTAGCGGGGTCCTCACGATACAATGAGCAGTTCTTC,NA,TRBD2,TRBV6-1,TRBJ2-1
CASSLAPGTRYEQYF,TGTGCCAGCAGTTTAGCGCCCGGGACCCGCTACGAGCAGTACTTC,few,NA,TRBV27,TRBJ2-7